This T cell receptor (beta chain) was retrieved from a study of cytomegalovirus exposure and HLA in healthy donors. The CDR3 is 18 residues long. Germline assignment: CDR1 SGHTA and CDR2 FQGNSA. Trimming left V 4 bases short and J 0 bases short, with 19 bases between. 60 Vbeta and 13 Jbeta primers were used in PCR. Clones were sequenced by immunoSEQ multiplex PCR, and TCRdb holds only the in-frame ones, with some missing. The table shows roughly 100,000 clones, with roughly 73% occurring only once. Study-wide points: Several top significant clusters appeared, in a later analysis, to be linked to common viral pathogens.

Points on this clone: What it recognizes is unknown.

The clonotype was recovered from a woman between 35 and 50 years old in good health and CMV-seropositive. What was sequenced was PBMCs. The chain has TRBV7-2 and TRBJ1-5, with D unclear. In nucleotides, the CDR3 is TGTGCCAGCAGCTCCGGGTCTCCTCTCGCCTATAGCAATCAGCCCCAGCATTTT. This sequence encodes CASSSGSPLAYSNQPQHF.